What follows are 5 T cell receptor beta chains derived from one specimen sequenced in a study. TCRdb analysed the RT-PCR reads with MiXCR anew, one entry per CDR3 protein. Seen here are hundreds of thousands of distinct CDR3 sequences, 13% to 15% observed once, and the top ten hold just over 3.5%. The source material was memory CD4+ T cells from blood. All receptors derive from a female donor in good health, serving as a healthy control.

In this sample, this clonotype turned up a few times. This chain joins TRBV10-3 and TRBJ2-3; 9 positions agree with TRBD2. This CDR3 region has 14 residues. The germline V gene has CDR1 ENHRY and CDR2 SYGVKD. V trimming: 11 bases; J trimming: 5 bases; junction bases outside the gene matches: 11. CDR3 in amino acids: CASISGGGGDTQYF. DNA for the CDR3: TGTGCCTCTATTAGCGGGGGAGGAGGAGATACGCAGTATTTT.

This chain connects TRBV5-1 to TRBJ2-1; D is uncertain. Trimming removed 0 bases from V and 7 bases from J, with 23 bases in between. This CDR3 is built from 18 residues. The germline V gene encodes CDR1 SGHRS and CDR2 YFSETQ. CDR3 sequence reads: CASSLDGLIRAQKNEQFF. The CDR3 DNA follows: TGCGCCAGCAGCTTGGACGGGCTTATTCGGGCTCAGAAGAATGAGCAGTTCTTC.

The chain has TRBV6-5 and TRBJ1-4, with 10 positions matching TRBD1. The germline CDR1 and CDR2 sequences are MNHEY and SVGAGI. The CDR3 runs to 16 residues. V lost 2 bases to trimming and J lost 6 bases; unmatched junction nucleotides: 6. CDR3 in amino acids: CASSYLGTGEYEKLFF. As DNA, the CDR3 is TGTGCCAGCAGTTACCTCGGGACAGGGGAGTATGAAAAACTGTTTTTT.

This chain joins TRBV5-5 and TRBJ1-4; no firm D call. Germline V gene sequence: CDR1 SGHKS, CDR2 YYEKEE (reference sequence). V was shortened by 2 bases and J by 8 bases, with 10 bases between the two germline ends. CDR3 size: 13 residues. CDR3 coding DNA: TGTGCCAGCAGCTTAAGAACGGAGGAAAAACTGTTTTTT. It codes for CASSLRTEEKLFF.

The table lists this clonotype with many counts. V and J are TRBV12-3 or TRBV12-4 and TRBJ2-7; a weak D match, TRBD2 (5 bases). Trimming shortened V by 5 bases and J by 7 bases, and 18 bases separated the two germline ends. The CDR3 loop spans 14 amino acids. The CDR3 bases are TGTGCCAGCAGTCCCCTTTACCCTTCGGGGGAGCAGTACTTC. Its translation is CASSPLYPSGEQYF.